This is a list of T cell receptor beta chains from one sample in a study of T-cell reconstitution after alpha-beta-depleted transplantation in children. Via MiXCR, TCRdb re-called the PCR reads, giving one row per CDR3 protein. The table records a few hundred thousand distinct CDR3 sequences, 9.5% to 13% of them present only once. The sequences come from PBMCs, collected before TCRalphabeta/CD19-depleted stem cell transplant. These receptors originate from a child in the first two years of life with acute myeloid leukemia, due to receive a stem cell transplant. The CDR3 runs from the conserved cysteine through the conserved F or W. Fields, in order: clone size, V gene, D gene, J gene, CDR3 DNA, CDR3 protein. The D gene is left open where the match is weak. Clone size appears in some rows only: once, few, many, or a class for an expanded clone.

clone_size: many; v_call: TRBV28; d_call: NA; j_call: TRBJ2-3; cdr3_nt: TGTGCCAGCAGTTTATTCGGAACAGATACGCAGTATTTT; cdr3_aa: CASSLFGTDTQYF
clone_size: NA; v_call: TRBV7-9; d_call: NA; j_call: TRBJ2-1; cdr3_nt: TGTGCCAGCAGCTTCGGGGAAGGTAATGAGCAGTTCTTC; cdr3_aa: CASSFGEGNEQFF
clone_size: NA; v_call: TRBV5-1; d_call: NA; j_call: TRBJ1-5; cdr3_nt: TGCGCCAGCAGTTTCACCGGACAGCTTAATCAGCCCCTGCATTTT; cdr3_aa: CASSFTGQLNQPLHF
clone_size: many; v_call: TRBV27; d_call: NA; j_call: TRBJ1-5; cdr3_nt: TGTGCCAGCAGTTTTATTGGCAGCAATCAGCCCCAGCATTTT; cdr3_aa: CASSFIGSNQPQHF
clone_size: many; v_call: TRBV12-3/TRBV12-4; d_call: TRBD1; j_call: TRBJ1-3; cdr3_nt: TGTGCCAGCAGTTTGGCAGGGGGCTTCTCTGGAAACACCATATATTTT; cdr3_aa: CASSLAGGFSGNTIYF
clone_size: many; v_call: TRBV6-5; d_call: NA; j_call: TRBJ2-1; cdr3_nt: TGTGCCAGCAGTTACATGGGATTCAGCGGAGACTACAATGAGCAGTTCTTC; cdr3_aa: CASSYMGFSGDYNEQFF
clone_size: many; v_call: TRBV5-1; d_call: NA; j_call: TRBJ2-4; cdr3_nt: TGCGCCAGCAGCTTGAGCGTTGGGGGCATTCAGTACTTC; cdr3_aa: CASSLSVGGIQYF
clone_size: NA; v_call: TRBV5-4; d_call: NA; j_call: TRBJ2-3; cdr3_nt: TGTGCCAGCAGCCAACAGGGTAGCCGGAGCACAGATACGCAGTATTTT; cdr3_aa: CASSQQGSRSTDTQYF
clone_size: few; v_call: TRBV5-4; d_call: TRBD2; j_call: TRBJ2-1; cdr3_nt: TGTGCCAGCAGCTTGCTTACCCCAGGGAGGGTTGATGAGCAGTTCTTC; cdr3_aa: CASSLLTPGRVDEQFF
clone_size: many; v_call: TRBV6-6; d_call: NA; j_call: TRBJ2-1; cdr3_nt: TGTGCCAGCAGCCCTAGTACCTACAATGAGCAGTTCTTC; cdr3_aa: CASSPSTYNEQFF
clone_size: many; v_call: TRBV5-8; d_call: NA; j_call: TRBJ1-5; cdr3_nt: TGTGCCAGCACCATCACGGGTCAGAAGACCCAGCATTTT; cdr3_aa: CASTITGQKTQHF
clone_size: many; v_call: TRBV7-2; d_call: TRBD1; j_call: TRBJ2-2; cdr3_nt: TGTGCCAGCAGCTTAACAGGGGTTGGCACCGGGGAGCTGTTTTTT; cdr3_aa: CASSLTGVGTGELFF
clone_size: many; v_call: TRBV29-1; d_call: NA; j_call: TRBJ1-5; cdr3_nt: TGCAGCGTTGGACACAATCAGCCCCAGCATTTT; cdr3_aa: CSVGHNQPQHF
clone_size: few; v_call: TRBV20-1; d_call: NA; j_call: TRBJ2-1; cdr3_nt: TGCAGTGCCGGACAAAGCGGGCGGGGCGGTGAGCAGTTCTTC; cdr3_aa: CSAGQSGRGGEQFF
clone_size: many; v_call: TRBV9; d_call: NA; j_call: TRBJ2-5; cdr3_nt: TGTGCCAGCAGCTTATCTAAGGGGGAGACCCAGTACTTC; cdr3_aa: CASSLSKGETQYF
clone_size: medium-sized; v_call: TRBV5-1; d_call: NA; j_call: TRBJ1-1; cdr3_nt: TGCGCCAGCAGCACACAGGACGGGGACACTGAAGCTTTCTTT; cdr3_aa: CASSTQDGDTEAFF
clone_size: many; v_call: TRBV5-4; d_call: NA; j_call: TRBJ2-7; cdr3_nt: TGTGCCAGCAGCTTACTCGGGACCACCTACGAGCAGTACTTC; cdr3_aa: CASSLLGTTYEQYF
clone_size: many; v_call: TRBV7-2; d_call: TRBD2; j_call: TRBJ2-1; cdr3_nt: TGTGCCAGCAGCTTTAGCGGGAGCTCTGGTCTTGAGCAGTTCTTC; cdr3_aa: CASSFSGSSGLEQFF
clone_size: many; v_call: TRBV6-6; d_call: NA; j_call: TRBJ2-1; cdr3_nt: TGTGCCAGCAGCAACCTCGGGGATGAGCAGTTCTTC; cdr3_aa: CASSNLGDEQFF
clone_size: once; v_call: TRBV20-1; d_call: TRBD2; j_call: TRBJ2-1; cdr3_nt: TGCAGTGCGGAACGGACTAGCGCGGAGCAGTTCTTC; cdr3_aa: CSAERTSAEQFF
clone_size: few; v_call: TRBV11-1; d_call: TRBD2; j_call: TRBJ2-1; cdr3_nt: TGTGCCAGCAGCCCATGGACTAGCGGGAGTTTTGGGGACAATGAGCAGTTCTTC; cdr3_aa: CASSPWTSGSFGDNEQFF
clone_size: many; v_call: TRBV11-2; d_call: NA; j_call: TRBJ2-5; cdr3_nt: TGTGCCAGCAGCCAAATAAGCCAGGGGGAGACCCAGTACTTC; cdr3_aa: CASSQISQGETQYF
clone_size: many; v_call: TRBV18; d_call: NA; j_call: TRBJ1-3; cdr3_nt: TGTGCCAGCTCACCCGGGACGGAATCTGGAAACACCATATATTTT; cdr3_aa: CASSPGTESGNTIYF
clone_size: many; v_call: TRBV29-1; d_call: NA; j_call: TRBJ2-5; cdr3_nt: TGCAGCGCCCAGTCCGGTCCTCAAGAGACCCAGTACTTC; cdr3_aa: CSAQSGPQETQYF
clone_size: many; v_call: TRBV28; d_call: NA; j_call: TRBJ2-5; cdr3_nt: TGTGCCAGCAGTTTATTACAGGCGAGTCAAGAGACCCAGTACTTC; cdr3_aa: CASSLLQASQETQYF
clone_size: many; v_call: TRBV11-3; d_call: NA; j_call: TRBJ2-1; cdr3_nt: TGTGCCAGCAGCTTAGCGGGGAGGTTCGATGAGCAGTTCTTC; cdr3_aa: CASSLAGRFDEQFF
clone_size: many; v_call: TRBV5-6; d_call: TRBD2; j_call: TRBJ2-7; cdr3_nt: TGTGCCAGCAGCCGTAGCGGGATTAGCTCCTACGAGCAGTACTTC; cdr3_aa: CASSRSGISSYEQYF
clone_size: few; v_call: TRBV20-1; d_call: NA; j_call: TRBJ2-2; cdr3_nt: TGCAGTGCTAGGGTGGGGTCGAACACCGGGGAGCTGTTTTTT; cdr3_aa: CSARVGSNTGELFF
clone_size: many; v_call: TRBV20-1; d_call: NA; j_call: TRBJ1-4; cdr3_nt: TGCAGTGCTAGAGATTGGACAAGAGATGAAAAACTGTTTTTT; cdr3_aa: CSARDWTRDEKLFF
clone_size: NA; v_call: TRBV10-3; d_call: TRBD2; j_call: TRBJ2-3; cdr3_nt: TGTGCCATCAGTGAGGAGGCTAGCGGGCTTGTACGGAATACGCAGTATTTT; cdr3_aa: CAISEEASGLVRNTQYF
clone_size: many; v_call: TRBV20-1; d_call: NA; j_call: TRBJ2-5; cdr3_nt: TGCAGTGCTAGGGAAGCGGGCCAGTACTTC; cdr3_aa: CSAREAGQYF
clone_size: NA; v_call: TRBV12-3/TRBV12-4; d_call: TRBD1; j_call: TRBJ2-1; cdr3_nt: TGTGCCAGCACCGGGACAGGGAGTAATGAGCAGTTCTTC; cdr3_aa: CASTGTGSNEQFF
clone_size: many; v_call: TRBV28; d_call: NA; j_call: TRBJ1-2; cdr3_nt: TGTGCCAGCAGTTTATTAAACAGCTATGGCTACACCTTC; cdr3_aa: CASSLLNSYGYTF
clone_size: few; v_call: TRBV30; d_call: NA; j_call: TRBJ1-5; cdr3_nt: TGTGCCTGGAGTCCAGGGGAAAATCAGCCCCAGCATTTT; cdr3_aa: CAWSPGENQPQHF
clone_size: many; v_call: TRBV5-1; d_call: NA; j_call: TRBJ2-7; cdr3_nt: TGCGCCAGCAGCAATATAGCCAGGACAGACCACTACGAGCAGTACTTC; cdr3_aa: CASSNIARTDHYEQYF
clone_size: few; v_call: TRBV6-2/TRBV6-3; d_call: TRBD1; j_call: TRBJ2-7; cdr3_nt: TGTGCCAGCAGTTTACTGACAGGGTCCCACGAGCAGTACTTC; cdr3_aa: CASSLLTGSHEQYF
clone_size: many; v_call: TRBV12-3/TRBV12-4; d_call: NA; j_call: TRBJ1-1; cdr3_nt: TGTGCCAGCAGGAGCCCGCCCCCGCGGAACACTGAAGCTTTCTTT; cdr3_aa: CASRSPPPRNTEAFF
clone_size: few; v_call: TRBV29-1; d_call: NA; j_call: TRBJ2-6; cdr3_nt: TGCAGCGTCCGGGACTCTGGGGCCAACGTCCTGACTTTC; cdr3_aa: CSVRDSGANVLTF
clone_size: many; v_call: TRBV5-1; d_call: NA; j_call: TRBJ1-1; cdr3_nt: TGCGCCAGCAGCTTGGCCTTGACAGGACGGGGGACGAACACTGAAGCTTTCTTT; cdr3_aa: CASSLALTGRGTNTEAFF
clone_size: many; v_call: TRBV5-1; d_call: TRBD1; j_call: TRBJ1-1; cdr3_nt: TGCGCCAGCAGCCCAGCCGGACAGGGCCTGAACACTGAAGCTTTCTTT; cdr3_aa: CASSPAGQGLNTEAFF
clone_size: many; v_call: TRBV3-1; d_call: NA; j_call: TRBJ2-7; cdr3_nt: TGTGCCAGCAGCCAAGATCCGGACACCTACGAGCAGTACTTC; cdr3_aa: CASSQDPDTYEQYF
clone_size: many; v_call: TRBV14; d_call: TRBD1; j_call: TRBJ2-7; cdr3_nt: TGTGCCAGCAGTTACCGGGACAGGGGGACCGAGCAGTACTTC; cdr3_aa: CASSYRDRGTEQYF
clone_size: many; v_call: TRBV10-3; d_call: TRBD2; j_call: TRBJ2-3; cdr3_nt: TGTGCTACTAGCGGGGGAGATACGCAGTATTTT; cdr3_aa: CATSGGDTQYF
clone_size: many; v_call: TRBV12-3/TRBV12-4; d_call: NA; j_call: TRBJ1-1; cdr3_nt: TGTGCCAGCAGTCCGCGAAGCTGGGAAGGGGTGAACACTGAAGCTTTCTTT; cdr3_aa: CASSPRSWEGVNTEAFF
clone_size: many; v_call: TRBV5-1; d_call: NA; j_call: TRBJ1-6; cdr3_nt: TGCGCCAGCAGTGGCGGGGGCAATTCACCCCTCCACTTT; cdr3_aa: CASSGGGNSPLHF
clone_size: few; v_call: TRBV24-1; d_call: NA; j_call: TRBJ2-3; cdr3_nt: TGTGCCACCAGTGATTCAGGGTACGGGGATACGCAGTATTTT; cdr3_aa: CATSDSGYGDTQYF
clone_size: many; v_call: TRBV5-1; d_call: TRBD1; j_call: TRBJ1-2; cdr3_nt: TGCGCCAGCAGCTTGGACTCGGGACAGGGGTCTGGTGGCTACACCTTC; cdr3_aa: CASSLDSGQGSGGYTF
clone_size: many; v_call: TRBV7-3; d_call: NA; j_call: TRBJ2-3; cdr3_nt: TGTGCCAGCAGCCCCGGGACGCGAACAGATACGCAGTATTTT; cdr3_aa: CASSPGTRTDTQYF
clone_size: NA; v_call: TRBV2; d_call: NA; j_call: TRBJ1-5; cdr3_nt: TGTGCCAGCAGTGAAAGGAATGGCCGCCTGGTTAATCAGCCCCAGCATTTT; cdr3_aa: CASSERNGRLVNQPQHF
clone_size: many; v_call: TRBV12-3/TRBV12-4; d_call: TRBD1; j_call: TRBJ1-4; cdr3_nt: TGTGCCAGCAGTTTAGGCAGTAACGACAGGGTACTGTTTTTT; cdr3_aa: CASSLGSNDRVLFF
clone_size: many; v_call: TRBV5-1; d_call: NA; j_call: TRBJ1-1; cdr3_nt: TGCGCCAGCAGCTTGCTCGAATGGCAAAAGGAAGCTTTCTTT; cdr3_aa: CASSLLEWQKEAFF
clone_size: NA; v_call: TRBV6-6; d_call: NA; j_call: TRBJ2-5; cdr3_nt: TGTGCCAGCAGCCTTGGGTATTCGACCCAGTACTTC; cdr3_aa: CASSLGYSTQYF
clone_size: many; v_call: TRBV20-1; d_call: NA; j_call: TRBJ2-7; cdr3_nt: TGCAGTGCTCCTAAAGGGACTCAGGGTGTCGAGCAGTACTTC; cdr3_aa: CSAPKGTQGVEQYF
clone_size: NA; v_call: TRBV6-1; d_call: NA; j_call: TRBJ2-3; cdr3_nt: TGTGCCAGCAGTCGGGACCCGTTCGGGGATACGCAGTATTTT; cdr3_aa: CASSRDPFGDTQYF
clone_size: few; v_call: TRBV11-2; d_call: NA; j_call: TRBJ2-1; cdr3_nt: TGTGCCAGCAACAACAGGCAGCGCAGATCCTACAATGAGCAGTTCTTC; cdr3_aa: CASNNRQRRSYNEQFF
clone_size: many; v_call: TRBV25-1; d_call: NA; j_call: TRBJ2-5; cdr3_nt: TGTGCCAGCAGTGAAAAGGTCTATCAAGAGACCCAGTACTTC; cdr3_aa: CASSEKVYQETQYF
clone_size: few; v_call: TRBV7-8; d_call: NA; j_call: TRBJ1-2; cdr3_nt: TGTGCCAGCAGCCCCCGTCCTCGGTATGGCTACACCTTC; cdr3_aa: CASSPRPRYGYTF
clone_size: many; v_call: TRBV5-1; d_call: TRBD2; j_call: TRBJ2-7; cdr3_nt: TGCGCCAGCAGCTTGGGACTAGCGAATAGTTGGGGGTACGAGCAGTACTTC; cdr3_aa: CASSLGLANSWGYEQYF
clone_size: many; v_call: TRBV5-1; d_call: NA; j_call: TRBJ2-2; cdr3_nt: TGCGCCAGCAGCTTGGCCTGGGGGGCCGGGGAGCTGTTTTTT; cdr3_aa: CASSLAWGAGELFF